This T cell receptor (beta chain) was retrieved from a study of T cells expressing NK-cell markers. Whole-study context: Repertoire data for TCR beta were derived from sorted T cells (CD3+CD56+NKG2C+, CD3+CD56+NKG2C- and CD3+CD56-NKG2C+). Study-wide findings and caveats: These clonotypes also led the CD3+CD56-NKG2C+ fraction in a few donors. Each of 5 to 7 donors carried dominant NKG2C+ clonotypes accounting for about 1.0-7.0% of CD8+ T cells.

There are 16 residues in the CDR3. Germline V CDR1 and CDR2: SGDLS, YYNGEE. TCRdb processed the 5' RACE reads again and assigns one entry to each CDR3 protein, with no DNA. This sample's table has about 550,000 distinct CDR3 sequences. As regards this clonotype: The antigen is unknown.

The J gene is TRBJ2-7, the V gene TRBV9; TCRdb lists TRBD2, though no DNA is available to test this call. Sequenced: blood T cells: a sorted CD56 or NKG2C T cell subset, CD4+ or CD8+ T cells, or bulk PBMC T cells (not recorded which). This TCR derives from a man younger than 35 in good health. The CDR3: CASSAVETSGRYEQYF.